This T cell receptor beta chain was obtained from a study of T-cell memory formation after mild COVID-19. Study observations and caveats: In pre-infection memory, a portion of responding clones appeared, which suggested that cross-reactive memory joined.

Trimming cost V 3 bases and J 8 bases, with 20 bases left between them. This CDR3 spans 16 amino acids. Germline CDR1 SGHVT, CDR2 SQSDAQ. TCRdb processed the 5' RACE reads anew with MiXCR; each CDR3 protein has one entry. The repertoire holds 190,000 or so distinct CDR3 sequences, with around 21% as singletons. Note on this clonotype: The antigen is undetermined.

The TCR sequence derives from an adult woman who had mild COVID-19 (a few samples of this study predate the infection). Cell type and time point are not known. The chain has TRBV7-4 and TRBJ2-1, with D tentatively TRBD2 (7 bases). The sample comprised PBMCs or a T cell subset sorted from them (not recorded which). DNA for the CDR3: TGTGCCAGCAGCTTCGGCGGGGGCCCCACTCGCGATGAGCAGTTCTTC. Protein product: CASSFGGGPTRDEQFF. The full variable domain, completed using reference TRBV7-4 and TRBJ2-1, is GAGVSQSPRYKVAKRGRDVALRCDSISGHVTLYWYRQTLGQGSEVLTYSQSDAQRDKSGRPSGRFSAERPERSVSTLKIQRTEQGDSAVYLCASSFGGGPTRDEQFFGPGTRLTVL.